These 26 T cell receptor beta chains originate from one sample sequenced in a study of shared clonotypes between healthy human individuals. Here immunoSEQ multiplex PCR was the method, and the copy in TCRdb shows in-frame clones only, minus some. The profile shows about 320,000 clones, around 87% of them singletons. Input material: memory CD8+ T cells sorted from blood. Noted subset: CD45RO+ cells pooled with CCR7-negative TemRA cells. These receptors originate from a man aged 18 to 30 in good health.

The genes are TRBV27 and TRBJ2-7, with 8 bases aligning to TRBD1. The CDR3 has 14 amino acids. Germline V gene lookup returns CDR1 MNHEY and CDR2 SMNVEV (reference sequence). V gave up 7 bases and J gave up 4 bases; unmatched junction bases: 9. Here the CDR3 DNA reads TGTGCCAGCACCTTAGGGCAGGGGGCGTACGAGCAGTACTTC. Its translation: CASTLGQGAYEQYF.

This clone was picked up one time. This CDR3 reads CASSERVGTEAFF. CDR3 coding DNA: TGTGCCAGCAGTGAGAGAGTCGGCACTGAAGCTTTCTTT. V and J are TRBV6-1 and TRBJ1-1; D unresolved. V lost 3 bases and J 4 bases, leaving 9 bases between the germline ends. From germline, CDR1 is MNHNS and CDR2 SASEGT. The CDR3 covers 13 residues.

The chain employs TRBV6-5 and TRBJ2-7; 7 bases line up with TRBD1. From germline, CDR1 is MNHEY and CDR2 SVGAGI. The CDR3 sequence is 15 residues long. Trimming cost V 4 bases and J 5 bases; bases outside gene matches: 11. The CDR3 DNA reads TGTGCCAGCAGTTTCCGACAGGGTCGGGTGCACGAGCAGTACTTC. Encoded protein: CASSFRQGRVHEQYF.

This chain links TRBV27 with TRBJ2-3, with D possibly being TRBD2 (5 bases). V gave up 2 bases and J gave up 4 bases, with 16 bases separating them. The germline gives CDR1 MNHEY, CDR2 SMNVEV (reference sequence). The CDR3 loop spans 16 amino acids. The CDR3 region is CASSLLGVSGSDTQYF. CDR3 nucleotide sequence: TGTGCCAGCAGTTTACTTGGGGTTTCGGGGTCAGATACGCAGTATTTT.

The J gene is TRBJ2-7, the V gene TRBV5-5; no reliable D call. The CDR3 length is 13 residues. V was cut by 3 bases and J by 4 bases, with 11 bases left in between. Germline CDR1 and CDR2: SGHKS and YYEKEE (reference sequence). As DNA, the CDR3 is TGTGCCAGCAGCTCGATACATGATTACGAGCAGTACTTC. Amino acids: CASSSIHDYEQYF.

A few counts support this clone. The V call is TRBV27, the J call TRBJ2-7, with D hard to call. Trimming took off 11 bases at V and 1 base at J, with 9 bases between the two ends. Germline values: CDR1 MNHEY, CDR2 SMNVEV (reference sequence). The length of the CDR3 is 11 residues. Here the CDR3 DNA reads TGTGCCGCCGGCTTTTCCTACGAGCAGTACTTC. It codes for CAAGFSYEQYF.

The gene calls are TRBV28 and TRBJ2-1, with 16 bases matching TRBD2. Unmatched junction bases numbered 0, after V lost 5 bases and J lost 2 bases. The CDR3 contains 16 residues. Germline assignment: CDR1 MDHEN and CDR2 SYDVKM. The CDR3 DNA reads as TGTGCCAGCAGTGGGACTAGCGGGAGGGCCTACAATGAGCAGTTCTTC. Amino acid sequence: CASSGTSGRAYNEQFF.

The chain carries TRBV28 and TRBJ2-7; D not resolved. Between the trimmed V and J ends, which lost 7 bases and 1 base, there was a span of 20 bases. The germline V gene encodes CDR1 MDHEN and CDR2 SYDVKM. The CDR3 sequence is 16 residues long. CDR3 sequence: CASMLMSGSISYEQYF. The CDR3 DNA is TGTGCCAGCATGCTTATGTCAGGTTCTATTTCCTACGAGCAGTACTTC.

The chain carries TRBV4-1 and TRBJ1-2; unclear D gene. V was trimmed by 0 bases and J by 0 bases, leaving 11 bases between them. This CDR3 region has 16 residues. CDR1 MGHRA and CDR2 YSYEKL come from the germline V gene. The CDR3 here is CASSQDRSSANYGYTF. In nucleotides, the CDR3 is TGCGCCAGCAGCCAAGATAGGAGCTCAGCTAACTATGGCTACACCTTC.

The CDR3 reads CASSSATGGTDTQYF. CDR3 in DNA: TGCGCCAGCAGCTCGGCGACAGGGGGCACAGATACGCAGTATTTT. This chain links TRBV5-1 with TRBJ2-3; 8 nucleotides match TRBD1. Unmatched junction bases numbered 4, after V lost 3 bases and J lost 1 base. This CDR3 spans 15 amino acids. Looked up from germline, CDR1 is SGHRS and CDR2 is YFSETQ. Using reference TRBV5-1 and TRBJ2-3 for the parts outside the CDR3, the full variable domain is KAGVTQTPRYLIKTRGQQVTLSCSPISGHRSVSWYQQTPGQGLQFLFEYFSETQRNKGNFPGRFSGRQFSNSRSEMNVSTLELGDSALYLCASSSATGGTDTQYFGPGTRLTVL.

The chain recombines TRBV27 with TRBJ2-5; TRBD1 aligns across 8 bases. This CDR3 contains 16 residues. The germline V gene has CDR1 MNHEY and CDR2 SMNVEV (reference sequence). V shed 5 bases, J shed 4 bases, and the junction held 12 bases outside the gene matches. In DNA form, the CDR3 reads TGTGCCAGCAGTACCCCCTCAGGGGGCCAGGGAGAGACCCAGTACTTC. This codes for CASSTPSGGQGETQYF.

This chain joins TRBV4-1 and TRBJ1-2, with D uncertain. Trimming removed 4 bases at V and 3 bases at J, with 12 bases between. Germline CDR1 reads MGHRA; CDR2 reads YSYEKL. This CDR3 has 14 residues. The CDR3 sequence is CASSLKTADYGYTF. The CDR3 coding sequence is TGCGCCAGCAGCCTAAAAACAGCTGACTATGGCTACACCTTC.

This sequence joins TRBV27 and TRBJ1-6, with a possible D match to TRBD1 (5 bases). V was shortened by 3 bases and J by 0 bases, with 15 bases between the two germline ends. The CDR3 loop spans 18 amino acids. The germline V gene has CDR1 MNHEY and CDR2 SMNVEV (reference sequence). The CDR3 reads CASSFGTAGGSYNSPLHF. CDR3 nucleotide sequence: TGTGCCAGCAGTTTCGGGACCGCCGGGGGCTCCTATAATTCACCCCTCCACTTT.

For this clone: The sample has other DNA sequences that encode this CDR3 too. The rearrangement links TRBV13 to TRBJ2-3; possibly TRBD1 or TRBD2 for D (5 bases each). In germline, CDR1 is PRHDT, CDR2 FYEKMQ (reference sequence). This CDR3 contains 13 residues. Trimming removed 5 bases at V and 2 bases at J, with 8 bases between. In nucleotides, the CDR3 is TGTGCCAGCAGCCCGGGACCCACAGATACGCAGTATTTT. It is translated as CASSPGPTDTQYF. The full variable domain, completed using reference TRBV13 and TRBJ2-3, is AAGVIQSPRHLIKEKRETATLKCYPIPRHDTVYWYQQGPGQDPQFLISFYEKMQSDKGSIPDRFSAQQFSDYHSELNMSSLELGDSALYFCASSPGPTDTQYFGPGTRLTVL.

The chain couples TRBV5-6 to TRBJ2-5, with a possible D match to TRBD1 (5 bases). Trimming cost V 4 bases and J 4 bases, with 17 bases left between them. The germline CDR1 and CDR2 sequences are SGHDT and YYEEEE. CDR3 length: 15 amino acids. The CDR3 sequence is CASSEVGHAVETQYF. The CDR3 bases are TGTGCCAGCAGCGAAGTCGGACATGCGGTAGAGACCCAGTACTTC.

J is TRBJ2-1 and V is TRBV29-1, with D maybe TRBD2 (5 bases). Looked up from germline, CDR1 is SQVTM and CDR2 is ANQGSEA. The ends were cut back, 4 bases at V and 0 bases at J, with 10 bases in the middle. This CDR3 is built from 14 residues. CDR3 bases: TGCAGCGTTGTTGGAGCGGACTCCTACAATGAGCAGTTCTTC. It yields the protein CSVVGADSYNEQFF.

The CDR3 nucleotides read TGCAGCGTTGAGAAGGCCGGGGAGCTGTTTTTT. Its translation: CSVEKAGELFF. The gene calls are TRBV29-1 and TRBJ2-2; D is undetermined. The CDR3 has 11 residues. The germline V gene has CDR1 SQVTM and CDR2 ANQGSEA. Trimming removed 3 bases from V and 6 bases from J, with 5 bases in between.

This clone came up once. The chain carries TRBV29-1 and TRBJ2-3, with 7 bases lining up with TRBD1. Trimming cost V 6 bases and J 2 bases; bases outside gene matches: 8. The germline V gene encodes CDR1 SQVTM and CDR2 ANQGSEA. This CDR3 comprises 14 residues. The CDR3 bases are TGCAGCGTGGGGGACAGACCGTTCACAGATACGCAGTATTTT. It is translated as CSVGDRPFTDTQYF.

The V and J genes are TRBV2 and TRBJ1-6; D is possibly TRBD1 (5 bases). The V gene lost 2 bases and the J gene lost 0 bases, with 8 bases spanning the gap. Germline CDR1 SNHLY, CDR2 FYNNEI. CDR3 length: 16 amino acids. The DNA for the CDR3 is TGTGCCAGCAGTGAACCAGGGAGCTCCTATAATTCACCCCTCCACTTT. This translates into CASSEPGSSYNSPLHF.

The J gene is TRBJ1-2, the V gene TRBV27; D unresolved. Germline assignment: CDR1 MNHEY and CDR2 SMNVEV (reference sequence). Trimming shortened V by 3 bases and J by 6 bases, and 14 bases separated the two germline ends. There are 14 residues in the CDR3. The CDR3 is CASSFAAPPNGYTF. CDR3 DNA sequence: TGTGCCAGCAGTTTTGCGGCGCCTCCAAATGGCTACACCTTC.

This clone was recorded only once. V is TRBV5-1 and J is TRBJ1-1; D remains ambiguous. Between the trimmed V and J ends, which lost 1 base and 1 base, there was a span of 5 bases. The CDR3 is made up of 13 amino acids. Germline V lookup: CDR1 SGHRS, CDR2 YFSETQ. The DNA for the CDR3 is TGCGCCAGCAGCTTGTCTGAGAACACTGAAGCTTTCTTT. It is translated as CASSLSENTEAFF.

The CDR3 here is CASSLSGTEAFF. CDR3 sequence (DNA): TGCGCCAGCAGCCTTAGTGGAACTGAAGCTTTCTTT. The J gene is TRBJ1-1, the V gene TRBV5-1; D is undetermined. Per germline, CDR1 SGHRS and CDR2 YFSETQ. The length of the CDR3 is 12 residues. Trimming shortened V by 4 bases and J by 5 bases, and 9 bases separated the two germline ends.

The chain links TRBV5-6 to TRBJ2-1, with D uncertain. The germline V gene encodes CDR1 SGHDT and CDR2 YYEEEE. This CDR3 has 13 amino acids. Trimming took off 5 bases at V and 3 bases at J, with 9 bases between the two ends. The CDR3 sequence is CASRHPIYNEQFF. DNA for the CDR3: TGTGCCAGCAGGCACCCGATCTACAATGAGCAGTTCTTC. The variable domain in full, with the rest retrieved from reference TRBV5-6 and TRBJ2-1, is DAGVTQSPTHLIKTRGQQVTLRCSPKSGHDTVSWYQQALGQGPQFIFQYYEEEERQRGNFPDRFSGHQFPNYSSELNVNALLLGDSALYLCASRHPIYNEQFFGPGTRLTVL.

The chain combines TRBV6-1 with TRBJ2-7, with a weak D call TRBD1 (6 bases). CDR3 size: 18 residues. The V end was cut by 0 bases, the J end by 1 base, with 19 bases between. Germline V gene lookup returns CDR1 MNHNS and CDR2 SASEGT. In DNA form, the CDR3 reads TGTGCCAGCAGTGAAGCGGGGACACCTATTTCGCAGTCCTACGAGCAGTACTTC. It yields the protein CASSEAGTPISQSYEQYF.

The sample holds a few counts of this clone. The rearrangement joins TRBV6-5 to TRBJ1-1; perhaps TRBD1 as D (5 bases). The CDR3 extends over 14 amino acids. With 4 bases removed from V and 4 bases from J, the gap between germline ends came to 13 bases. The germline V gene encodes CDR1 MNHEY and CDR2 SVGAGI. The CDR3 DNA is TGTGCCAGCAGTTCCTTCGACAGCCCCACTGAAGCTTTCTTT. Residues: CASSSFDSPTEAFF.

This clone was counted at least ten times. The chain is built from TRBV27 and TRBJ2-7, with 10 positions matching TRBD1. The V segment lost 8 bases and the J segment 3 bases; nucleotides outside the gene matches: 7. CDR3 size: 14 residues. The germline V gene encodes CDR1 MNHEY and CDR2 SMNVEV (reference sequence). The CDR3 DNA reads as TGTGCCAGCCAGGGACAGGGGATGGGCTACGAGCAGTACTTC. This codes for CASQGQGMGYEQYF.